Listed here are 17 T cell receptor beta chains from one sample, sequenced in a study of cytomegalovirus exposure and HLA in healthy donors (dated by TCRdb to about 2017). Libraries were prepared through the immunoSEQ multiplex PCR assay. The multiplex PCR relied on a mix of 60 forward primers for TCR Vbeta segments and 13 reverse primers for TCR Jbeta segments. Imported from immuneACCESS, the table was reduced by TCRdb to in-frame sequences with V and J called. These copies leave out some clones; in studies compared against another copy, an unresolved V gene accounts for under half, and the cause of the remainder is not known. The sample records about 120,000 clones, approximately 80% of which are singletons. The top ten clones comprise about 9.2% of the sample. What was sequenced was PBMCs. Receptor source: a man aged 25 to 45 in good health and CMV-seropositive.

V is TRBV7-6 and J is TRBJ2-2; maybe TRBD1 (6 bases). Trimming left V 8 bases short and J 2 bases short, with 15 bases between. Germline V gene sequence: CDR1 SGHVS, CDR2 FNYEAQ. The CDR3 runs to 15 residues. CDR3 nucleotide sequence: TGTGCCAGCTCCAACAGGGTGGTCAACACCGGGGAGCTGTTTTTT. Translating gives CASSNRVVNTGELFF.

V and J are TRBV2 and TRBJ2-7; the match to TRBD1 covers 9 bases. This CDR3 is 14 amino acids long. Trimming removed 8 bases from V and 3 bases from J; junction bases left unmatched: 8. Per germline, CDR1 SNHLY and CDR2 FYNNEI. CDR3 residues: CASGRQGEGYEQYF. The CDR3 bases are TGTGCCAGCGGAAGACAGGGGGAAGGCTACGAGCAGTACTTC. The full variable domain, in which reference TRBV2 and TRBJ2-7 provide the parts outside the CDR3, is EPEVTQTPSHQVTQMGQEVILRCVPISNHLYFYWYRQILGQKVEFLVSFYNNEISEKSEIFDDQFSVERPDGSNFTLKIRSTKLEDSAMYFCASGRQGEGYEQYFGPGTRLTVT.

The V call is TRBV2, the J call TRBJ2-5, with 9 positions matching TRBD1. The CDR3 is 18 amino acids. Germline CDR1 reads SNHLY; CDR2 reads FYNNEI. Trimming took 1 base from V and 2 from J; bases not matched to a gene: 11. CDR3 DNA sequence: TGTGCCAGCAGTGAAGAAGAGGGGACAGGGTTAGGGCAAGAGACCCAGTACTTC. It yields the protein CASSEEEGTGLGQETQYF.

This clone was detected a few times. This chain joins TRBV15 and TRBJ1-1; perhaps TRBD1 as D (5 bases). Germline V gene sequence: CDR1 LNHNV, CDR2 YYDKDF (reference sequence). Trimming removed 5 bases from V and 6 bases from J, with 16 bases in between. This CDR3 spans 14 amino acids. The CDR3 nucleotides are TGTGCCACCAGCGCAGGGTCCGAGTCCCCTGAAGCTTTCTTT. Translating gives CATSAGSESPEAFF.

CDR3 amino acids: CASSQTGSSEQYF. The CDR3, as DNA: TGTGCCAGCAGCCAGACAGGGTCTAGTGAGCAGTACTTC. V usage is TRBV7-9 and J usage is TRBJ2-7, with 7 bases aligning to TRBD1. The germline V gene encodes CDR1 SEHNR and CDR2 FQNEAQ (reference sequence). Unmatched junction bases numbered 8, after V lost 5 bases and J lost 7 bases. This CDR3 region has 13 residues.

This sequence joins TRBV14 and TRBJ1-5; D remains unclear. CDR1 is SGHDN, CDR2 FVKESK, per germline. Trimming removed 1 base from V and 10 bases from J, with 11 bases in between. The CDR3 runs 13 residues. The CDR3 sequence: CASSQGRGSPQHF. Here the CDR3 DNA reads TGTGCCAGCAGCCAAGGTCGAGGGAGTCCCCAGCATTTT.

This clone was observed once. This chain uses TRBV5-4 with TRBJ1-2; D gene unclear. V lost 4 bases and J 5 bases, leaving 18 bases between the germline ends. CDR1 is SGHNT, CDR2 YYREEE, per germline (reference sequence). This CDR3 is built from 15 residues. CDR3 amino acids: CASSPSPTTTYGYTF. For the CDR3, the DNA is TGTGCCAGCAGCCCTTCCCCGACAACAACTTATGGCTACACCTTC.

This chain joins TRBV19 and TRBJ2-7; TRBD1 might be the D (7 bases). The CDR3 is 16 amino acids. CDR1 is LNHDA and CDR2 is SQIVND in the germline V gene (reference sequence). The germline V and J ends were trimmed by 4 bases and 3 bases, with 19 bases remaining between them. CDR3 in amino acids: CASSTPSAGGFYEQYF. Written as DNA, the CDR3 is TGTGCCAGTAGTACCCCCTCCGCAGGGGGGTTCTACGAGCAGTACTTC.

The rearrangement links TRBV7-3 to TRBJ2-5; a possible D gene is TRBD1 (6 bases). Trimming took off 4 bases at V and 2 bases at J, with 17 bases between the two ends. The CDR3 is made up of 16 amino acids. Germline V lookup: CDR1 SGHTA, CDR2 FQGTGA. CDR3 in amino acids: CASSSGTGWLQETQYF. The CDR3 bases are TGTGCCAGCAGCTCGGGTACAGGGTGGTTACAAGAGACCCAGTACTTC.

The chain has TRBV18 and TRBJ1-5; D unclear. This CDR3 has 16 amino acids. With 0 bases removed from V and 1 base from J, the gap between germline ends came to 10 bases. From germline, CDR1 is KGHSH and CDR2 LQKENI. The CDR3 here is CASSPPPGTSNQPQHF. In DNA form, the CDR3 reads TGTGCCAGCTCACCACCCCCGGGAACCAGCAATCAGCCCCAGCATTTT.

The chain recombines TRBV18 with TRBJ1-5; 8 nucleotides match TRBD1. Germline V gene lookup returns CDR1 KGHSH and CDR2 LQKENI. The CDR3 has 15 residues. V dropped 1 base and J dropped 6; count of bases not matched to a gene: 5. The CDR3 reads CASSPQSGGGQPQHF. In DNA form, the CDR3 reads TGTGCCAGCTCACCACAGTCAGGGGGCGGTCAGCCCCAGCATTTT.

The chain uses TRBV7-8 and TRBJ1-1; D may be TRBD1 (6 bases). The CDR3 runs 14 residues. Trimming stripped 4 bases from V and 2 bases from J, with 11 bases between. CDR1 is SGHVS and CDR2 is FQNEAQ in the germline V gene. The CDR3 loop is CASSSGEGNTEAFF. CDR3 DNA: TGTGCCAGCAGCTCAGGGGAGGGAAACACTGAAGCTTTCTTT.

The chain uses TRBV2 and TRBJ1-5; D remains ambiguous. V was cut by 4 bases and J by 4 bases, with 8 bases left in between. Germline values: CDR1 SNHLY, CDR2 FYNNEI. The length of the CDR3 is 13 residues. The CDR3 DNA is TGTGCCAGCAGTGTGTTCAGAAATCAGCCCCAGCATTTT. It encodes CASSVFRNQPQHF. The variable domain in full, with the rest retrieved from reference TRBV2 and TRBJ1-5, is EPEVTQTPSHQVTQMGQEVILRCVPISNHLYFYWYRQILGQKVEFLVSFYNNEISEKSEIFDDQFSVERPDGSNFTLKIRSTKLEDSAMYFCASSVFRNQPQHFGDGTRLSIL.

The CDR3 nucleotides are TGCGCCAGCAGCCAAGCGAGGGAGACCCAGTACTTC. The encoded protein is CASSQARETQYF. The chain couples TRBV4-1 to TRBJ2-5; D uncertain. Trimming stripped 1 base from V and 5 bases from J, with 5 bases between. Looked up from germline, CDR1 is MGHRA and CDR2 is YSYEKL. This CDR3 has 12 amino acids.

The genes are TRBV4-1 and TRBJ1-2; 7 bases map to TRBD1. In germline, CDR1 is MGHRA, CDR2 YSYEKL. Losses at the gene ends were 1 base for V and 4 bases for J; bases not matched to a gene: 9. The CDR3 runs 16 residues. The CDR3: CASSQGQGGRSYGYTF. In DNA, the CDR3 is TGCGCCAGCAGCCAAGGTCAAGGGGGCAGGAGCTATGGCTACACCTTC.

The CDR3 sequence is CASSVTGAMNTEAFF. CDR3 in DNA: TGTGCCAGTAGTGTGACAGGGGCGATGAACACTGAAGCTTTCTTT. This chain uses TRBV19 with TRBJ1-1; 8 positions match TRBD1. Trimming took 5 bases from V and 0 from J; bases not matched to a gene: 5. In germline, CDR1 is LNHDA, CDR2 SQIVND (reference sequence). The CDR3 is 15 residues long.

The chain employs TRBV19 and TRBJ1-3; tentatively, D is TRBD1 (5 bases). This CDR3 has 16 residues. V shed 6 bases and J shed 5 bases, with 20 bases lying between them. Per germline, CDR1 LNHDA and CDR2 SQIVND (reference sequence). The CDR3 nucleotides read TGTGCCAGTAGCTCCAGACCCGGGGGATCGAGAAACACCATATATTTT. Protein product: CASSSRPGGSRNTIYF.